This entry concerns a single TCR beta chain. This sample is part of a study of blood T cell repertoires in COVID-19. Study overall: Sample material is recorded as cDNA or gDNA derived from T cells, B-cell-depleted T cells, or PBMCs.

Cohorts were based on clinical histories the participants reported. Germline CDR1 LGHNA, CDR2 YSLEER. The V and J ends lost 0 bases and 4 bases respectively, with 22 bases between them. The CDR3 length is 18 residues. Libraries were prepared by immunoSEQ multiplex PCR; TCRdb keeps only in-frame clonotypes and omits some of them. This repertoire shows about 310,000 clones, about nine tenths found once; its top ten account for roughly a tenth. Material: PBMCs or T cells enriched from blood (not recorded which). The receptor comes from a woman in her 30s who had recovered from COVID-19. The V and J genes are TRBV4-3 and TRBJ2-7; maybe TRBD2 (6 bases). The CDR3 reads CASSQELLGATGVYEQYF. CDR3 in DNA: TGCGCCAGCAGCCAAGAACTTCTCGGAGCCACGGGGGTGTACGAGCAGTACTTC.